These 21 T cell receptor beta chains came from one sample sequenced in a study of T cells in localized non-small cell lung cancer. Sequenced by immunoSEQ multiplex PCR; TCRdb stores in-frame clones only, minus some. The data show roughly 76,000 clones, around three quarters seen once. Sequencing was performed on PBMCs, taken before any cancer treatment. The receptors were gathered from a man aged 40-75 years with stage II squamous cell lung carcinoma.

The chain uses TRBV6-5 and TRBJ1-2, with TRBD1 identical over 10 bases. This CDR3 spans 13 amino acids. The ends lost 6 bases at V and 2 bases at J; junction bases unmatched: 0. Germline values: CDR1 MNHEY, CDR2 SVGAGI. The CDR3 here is CASRGQGNYGYTF. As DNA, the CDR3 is TGTGCCAGCAGGGGACAGGGGAACTATGGCTACACCTTC.

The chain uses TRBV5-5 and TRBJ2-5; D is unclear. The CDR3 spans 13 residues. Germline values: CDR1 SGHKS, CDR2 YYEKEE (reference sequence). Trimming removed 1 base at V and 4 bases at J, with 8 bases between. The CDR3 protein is CASSLSDGETQYF. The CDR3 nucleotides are TGTGCCAGCAGCTTGTCTGATGGAGAGACCCAGTACTTC.

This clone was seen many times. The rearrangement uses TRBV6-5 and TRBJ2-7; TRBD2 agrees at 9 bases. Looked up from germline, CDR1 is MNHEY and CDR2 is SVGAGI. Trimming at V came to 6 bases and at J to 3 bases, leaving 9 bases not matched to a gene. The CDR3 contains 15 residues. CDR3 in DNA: TGTGCCAGCAGCAATAGCGGGGGTTCATTCTACGAGCAGTACTTC. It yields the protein CASSNSGGSFYEQYF.

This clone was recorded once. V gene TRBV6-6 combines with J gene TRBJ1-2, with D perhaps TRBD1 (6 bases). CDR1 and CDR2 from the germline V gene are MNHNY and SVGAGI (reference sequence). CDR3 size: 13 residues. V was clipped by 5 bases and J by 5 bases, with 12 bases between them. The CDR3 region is CASSLDSRYGYTF. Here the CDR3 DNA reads TGTGCCAGCAGTCTGGACAGTCGGTATGGCTACACCTTC.

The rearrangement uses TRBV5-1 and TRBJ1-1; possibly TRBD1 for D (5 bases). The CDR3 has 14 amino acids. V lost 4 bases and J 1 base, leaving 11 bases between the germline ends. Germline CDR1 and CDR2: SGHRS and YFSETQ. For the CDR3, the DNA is TGCGCCAGCAGCCACGGGGCAGGGAACACTGAAGCTTTCTTT. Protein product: CASSHGAGNTEAFF.

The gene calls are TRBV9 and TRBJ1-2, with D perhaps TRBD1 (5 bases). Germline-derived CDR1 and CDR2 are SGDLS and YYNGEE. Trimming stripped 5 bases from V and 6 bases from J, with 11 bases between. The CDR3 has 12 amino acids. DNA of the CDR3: TGTGCCAGCAGTCGGGACGGCAATGGCTACACCTTC. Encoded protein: CASSRDGNGYTF.

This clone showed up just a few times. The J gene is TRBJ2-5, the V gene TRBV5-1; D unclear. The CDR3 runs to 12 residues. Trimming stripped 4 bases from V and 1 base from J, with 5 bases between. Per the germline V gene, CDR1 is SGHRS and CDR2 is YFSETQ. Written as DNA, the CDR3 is TGCGCCAGCAGCAGATCCCAAGAGACCCAGTACTTC. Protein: CASSRSQETQYF.

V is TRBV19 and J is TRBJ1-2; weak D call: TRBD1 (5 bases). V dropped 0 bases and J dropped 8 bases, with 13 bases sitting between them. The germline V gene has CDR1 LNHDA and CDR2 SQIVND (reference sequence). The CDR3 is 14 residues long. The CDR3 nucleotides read TGTGCCAGTAGTATAGATCGGGGGTCGCGCGGCTACACCTTC. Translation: CASSIDRGSRGYTF.

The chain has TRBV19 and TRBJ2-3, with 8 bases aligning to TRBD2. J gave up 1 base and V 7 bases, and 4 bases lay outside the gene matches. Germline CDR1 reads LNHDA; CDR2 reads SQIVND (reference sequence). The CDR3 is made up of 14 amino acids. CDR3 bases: TGTGCCAGTAAGCTGCGGGGGGGCACAGATACGCAGTATTTT. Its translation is CASKLRGGTDTQYF.

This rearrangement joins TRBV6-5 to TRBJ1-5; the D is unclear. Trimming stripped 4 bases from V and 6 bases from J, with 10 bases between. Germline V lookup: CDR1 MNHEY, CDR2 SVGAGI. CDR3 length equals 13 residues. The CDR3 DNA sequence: TGTGCCAGCAGTTTAAAAGGCGGTCAGCCCCAGCATTTT. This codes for CASSLKGGQPQHF.

CDR3 residues: CASSSGLDRGVLEQYF. In nucleotides, the CDR3 is TGTGCCAGCAGTTCGGGGTTAGACAGGGGAGTCTTAGAGCAGTACTTC. The chain uses TRBV6-5 and TRBJ2-7; 8 positions agree with TRBD1. V was clipped by 4 bases and J by 7 bases; unmatched bases: 15. The CDR3 totals 16 residues. Germline CDR1 and CDR2: MNHEY and SVGAGI.

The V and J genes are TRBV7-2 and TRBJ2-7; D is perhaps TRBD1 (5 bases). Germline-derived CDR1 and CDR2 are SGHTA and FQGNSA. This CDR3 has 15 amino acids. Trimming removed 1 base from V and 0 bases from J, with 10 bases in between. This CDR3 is CASSLVYDSSYEQYF. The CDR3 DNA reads TGTGCCAGCAGCTTAGTATACGACAGCTCCTACGAGCAGTACTTC.

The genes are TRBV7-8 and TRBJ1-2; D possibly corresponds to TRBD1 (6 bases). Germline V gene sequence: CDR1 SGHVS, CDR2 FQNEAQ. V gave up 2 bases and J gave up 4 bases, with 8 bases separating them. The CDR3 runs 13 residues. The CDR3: CASSLRGVYGYTF. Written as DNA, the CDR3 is TGTGCCAGCAGCTTAAGGGGGGTCTATGGCTACACCTTC.

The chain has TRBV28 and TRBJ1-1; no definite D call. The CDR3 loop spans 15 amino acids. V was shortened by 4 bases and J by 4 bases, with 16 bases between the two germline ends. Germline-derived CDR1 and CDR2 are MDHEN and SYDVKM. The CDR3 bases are TGTGCCAGCAGTTCCCTACTATCACTGGGCACTGAAGCTTTCTTT. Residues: CASSSLLSLGTEAFF.

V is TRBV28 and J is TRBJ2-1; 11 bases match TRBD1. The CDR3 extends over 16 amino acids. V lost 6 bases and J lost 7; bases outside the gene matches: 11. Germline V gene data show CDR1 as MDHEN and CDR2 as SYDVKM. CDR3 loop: CASSYLVGTGGNEQFF. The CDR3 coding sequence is TGTGCCAGCAGCTATTTGGTTGGGACAGGGGGGAATGAGCAGTTCTTC.

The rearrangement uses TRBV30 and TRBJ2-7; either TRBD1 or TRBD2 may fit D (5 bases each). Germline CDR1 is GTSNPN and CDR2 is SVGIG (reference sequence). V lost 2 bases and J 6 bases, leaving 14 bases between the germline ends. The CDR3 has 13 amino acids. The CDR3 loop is CAWSLRRGAEQYF. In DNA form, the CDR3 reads TGTGCCTGGAGTCTTCGCAGAGGGGCCGAGCAGTACTTC.

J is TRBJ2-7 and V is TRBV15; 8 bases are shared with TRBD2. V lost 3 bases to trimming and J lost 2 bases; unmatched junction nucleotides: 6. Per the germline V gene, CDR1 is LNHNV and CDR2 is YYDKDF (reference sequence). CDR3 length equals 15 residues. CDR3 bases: TGTGCCACCAGCAGTGAGCGGGGGATGCCCTACGAGCAGTACTTC. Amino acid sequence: CATSSERGMPYEQYF.

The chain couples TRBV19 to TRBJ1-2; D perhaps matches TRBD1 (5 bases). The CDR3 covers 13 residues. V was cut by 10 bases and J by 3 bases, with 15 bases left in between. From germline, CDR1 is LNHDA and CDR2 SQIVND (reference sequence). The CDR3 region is CATQIRGDYGYTF. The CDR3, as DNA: TGTGCCACCCAGATTAGGGGTGACTATGGCTACACCTTC. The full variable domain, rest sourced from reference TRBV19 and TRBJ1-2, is DGGITQSPKYLFRKEGQNVTLSCEQNLNHDAMYWYRQDPGQGLRLIYYSQIVNDFQKGDIAEGYSVSREKKESFPLTVTSAQKNPTAFYLCATQIRGDYGYTFGSGTRLTVV.

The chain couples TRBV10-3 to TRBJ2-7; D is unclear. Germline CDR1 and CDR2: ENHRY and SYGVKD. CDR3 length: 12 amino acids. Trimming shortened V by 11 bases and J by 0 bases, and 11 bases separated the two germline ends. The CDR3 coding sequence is TGTGCCCACGCCCGGACCTCCTACGAGCAGTACTTC. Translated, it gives CAHARTSYEQYF.

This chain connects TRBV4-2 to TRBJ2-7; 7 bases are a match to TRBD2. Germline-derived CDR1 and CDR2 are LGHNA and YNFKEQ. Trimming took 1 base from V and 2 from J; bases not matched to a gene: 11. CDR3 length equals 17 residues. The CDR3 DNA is TGTGCCAGCAGCCAAGTTGGGGGAGGGCCCGAAGCCTACGAGCAGTACTTC. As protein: CASSQVGGGPEAYEQYF.

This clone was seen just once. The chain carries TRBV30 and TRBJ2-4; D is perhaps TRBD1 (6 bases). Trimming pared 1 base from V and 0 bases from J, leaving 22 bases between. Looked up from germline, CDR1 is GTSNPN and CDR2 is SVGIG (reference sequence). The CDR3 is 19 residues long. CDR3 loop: CAWSEGTIRVRLAKNIQYF. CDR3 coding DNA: TGTGCCTGGAGTGAGGGGACAATTAGGGTCCGGTTAGCCAAAAACATTCAGTACTTC.